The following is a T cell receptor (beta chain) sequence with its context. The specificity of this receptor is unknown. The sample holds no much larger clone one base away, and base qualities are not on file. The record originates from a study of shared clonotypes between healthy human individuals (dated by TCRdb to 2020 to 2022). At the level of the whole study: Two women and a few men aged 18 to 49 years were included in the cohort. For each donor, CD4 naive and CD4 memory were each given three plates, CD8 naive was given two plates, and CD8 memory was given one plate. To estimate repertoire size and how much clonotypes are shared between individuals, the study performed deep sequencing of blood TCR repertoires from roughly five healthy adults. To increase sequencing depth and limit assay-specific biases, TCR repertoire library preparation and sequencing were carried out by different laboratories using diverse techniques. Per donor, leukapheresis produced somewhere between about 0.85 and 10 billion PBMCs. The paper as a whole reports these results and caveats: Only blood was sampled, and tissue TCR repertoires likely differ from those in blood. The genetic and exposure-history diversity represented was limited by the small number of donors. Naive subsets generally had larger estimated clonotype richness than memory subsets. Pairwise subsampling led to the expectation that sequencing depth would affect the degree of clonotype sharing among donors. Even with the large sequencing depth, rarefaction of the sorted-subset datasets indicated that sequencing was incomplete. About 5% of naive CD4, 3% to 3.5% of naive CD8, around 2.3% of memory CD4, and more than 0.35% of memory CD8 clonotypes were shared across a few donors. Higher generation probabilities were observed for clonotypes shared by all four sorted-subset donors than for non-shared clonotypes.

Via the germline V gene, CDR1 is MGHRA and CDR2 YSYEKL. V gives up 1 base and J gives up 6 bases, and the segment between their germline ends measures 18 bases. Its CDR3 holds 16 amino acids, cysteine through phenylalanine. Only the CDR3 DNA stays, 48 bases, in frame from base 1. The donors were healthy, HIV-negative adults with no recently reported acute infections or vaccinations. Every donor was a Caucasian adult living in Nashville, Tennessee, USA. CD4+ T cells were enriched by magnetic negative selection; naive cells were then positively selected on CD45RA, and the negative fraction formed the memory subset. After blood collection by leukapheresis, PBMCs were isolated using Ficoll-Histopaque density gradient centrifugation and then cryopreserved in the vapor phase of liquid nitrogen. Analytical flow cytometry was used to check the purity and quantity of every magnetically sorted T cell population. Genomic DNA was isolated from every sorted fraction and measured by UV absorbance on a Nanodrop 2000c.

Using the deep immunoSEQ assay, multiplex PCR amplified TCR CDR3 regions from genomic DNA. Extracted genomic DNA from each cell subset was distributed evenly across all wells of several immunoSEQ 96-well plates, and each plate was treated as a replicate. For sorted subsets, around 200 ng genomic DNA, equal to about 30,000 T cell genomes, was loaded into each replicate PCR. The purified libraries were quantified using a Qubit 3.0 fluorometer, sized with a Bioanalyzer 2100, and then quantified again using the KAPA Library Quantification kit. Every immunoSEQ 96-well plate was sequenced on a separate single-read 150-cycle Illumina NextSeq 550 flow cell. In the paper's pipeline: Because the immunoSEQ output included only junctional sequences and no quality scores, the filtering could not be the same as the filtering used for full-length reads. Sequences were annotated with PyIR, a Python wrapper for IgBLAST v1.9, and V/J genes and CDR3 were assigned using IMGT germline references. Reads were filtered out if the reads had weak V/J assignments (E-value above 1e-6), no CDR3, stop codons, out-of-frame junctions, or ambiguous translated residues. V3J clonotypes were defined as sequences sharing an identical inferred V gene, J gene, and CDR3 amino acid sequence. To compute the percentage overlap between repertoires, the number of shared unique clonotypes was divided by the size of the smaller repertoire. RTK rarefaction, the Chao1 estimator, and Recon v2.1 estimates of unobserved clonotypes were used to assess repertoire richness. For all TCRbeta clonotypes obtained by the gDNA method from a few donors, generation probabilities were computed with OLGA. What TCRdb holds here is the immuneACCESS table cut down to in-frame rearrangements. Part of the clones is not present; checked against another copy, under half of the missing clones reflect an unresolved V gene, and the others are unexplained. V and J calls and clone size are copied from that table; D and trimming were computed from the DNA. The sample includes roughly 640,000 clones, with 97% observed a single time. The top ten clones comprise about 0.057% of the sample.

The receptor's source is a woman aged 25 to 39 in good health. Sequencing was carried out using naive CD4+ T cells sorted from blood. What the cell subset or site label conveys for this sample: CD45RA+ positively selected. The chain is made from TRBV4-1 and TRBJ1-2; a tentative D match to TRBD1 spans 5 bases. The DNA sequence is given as TGCGCCAGCAGCCAAGTTATTCGGGATGGAGGGGATGGCTACACCTTC. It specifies CASSQVIRDGGDGYTF.